Listed below are T cell receptor beta chains from one sample, sequenced in a study of Graves' ophthalmopathy and Graves' hyperthyroidism. TCRdb processed the multiplex PCR reads anew with MiXCR; each CDR3 protein has one entry. The sample shows approximately 700,000 distinct CDR3 sequences, about 38% of them seen only once. The source material was peripheral blood. The receptors originated from an adult man with Graves' ophthalmopathy. Both conserved end residues are part of each CDR3. D genes are given only for firm matches. The size of a clone is reported for some rows only, either as once, few or many, or as a class for expanded clones.

abundance: many; j_gene: TRBJ1-1; v_gene: TRBV29-1; d_gene: NA; CDR3aa: CSALAIGGPNTEAFF; CDR3nt: TGCAGCGCACTGGCTATTGGGGGGCCGAACACTGAAGCTTTCTTT
abundance: NA; j_gene: TRBJ2-5; v_gene: TRBV14; d_gene: NA; CDR3aa: CASSQDSAGGLQETQYF; CDR3nt: TGTGCCAGCAGCCAAGATTCGGCAGGGGGACTACAAGAGACCCAGTACTTC
abundance: NA; j_gene: TRBJ2-7; v_gene: TRBV20-1; d_gene: NA; CDR3aa: CSARMSRGRGTGEQYF; CDR3nt: TGCAGTGCTAGAATGAGCCGGGGCAGGGGGACTGGCGAGCAGTACTTC
abundance: NA; j_gene: TRBJ1-2; v_gene: TRBV7-2; d_gene: NA; CDR3aa: CASSPPVFYGYTF; CDR3nt: TGTGCCAGCAGCCCTCCGGTCTTCTATGGCTACACCTTC
abundance: NA; j_gene: TRBJ1-2; v_gene: TRBV25-1; d_gene: NA; CDR3aa: CASSGAGPYGYTF; CDR3nt: TGTGCCAGCTCCGGAGCAGGGCCCTATGGCTACACCTTC
abundance: NA; j_gene: TRBJ2-7; v_gene: TRBV10-3; d_gene: NA; CDR3aa: CAISAPTGRRISHEQYF; CDR3nt: TGTGCCATCAGTGCCCCGACAGGGAGGAGGATTTCCCACGAGCAGTACTTC
abundance: many; j_gene: TRBJ2-7; v_gene: TRBV20-1; d_gene: TRBD1; CDR3aa: CSASGTGREQYF; CDR3nt: TGCAGTGCCTCCGGGACAGGGAGAGAGCAGTACTTC
abundance: once; j_gene: TRBJ2-3; v_gene: TRBV6-4; d_gene: TRBD1; CDR3aa: CASSEGTGGADTQYF; CDR3nt: TGTGCCAGCAGTGAAGGGACAGGGGGAGCAGATACGCAGTATTTT
abundance: many; j_gene: TRBJ1-4; v_gene: TRBV5-1; d_gene: NA; CDR3aa: CASSLDTGNEKLFF; CDR3nt: TGCGCCAGCAGCTTGGATACGGGTAATGAAAAACTGTTTTTT
abundance: NA; j_gene: TRBJ1-5; v_gene: TRBV15; d_gene: NA; CDR3aa: CATSSRGDGQPQHF; CDR3nt: TGTGCCACCAGCAGTCGGGGTGATGGTCAGCCCCAGCATTTT
abundance: NA; j_gene: TRBJ2-2; v_gene: TRBV6-1; d_gene: TRBD1; CDR3aa: CASSWRQGGTGELFF; CDR3nt: TGTGCCAGCAGTTGGCGACAGGGGGGCACCGGGGAGCTGTTTTTT
abundance: many; j_gene: TRBJ2-2; v_gene: TRBV5-1; d_gene: NA; CDR3aa: CASSLAGANTGELFF; CDR3nt: TGTGCCAGCAGCTTAGCCGGAGCGAACACCGGGGAGCTGTTTTTT
abundance: many; j_gene: TRBJ2-2; v_gene: TRBV7-3; d_gene: NA; CDR3aa: CASSLDGSNTGELFF; CDR3nt: TGTGCCAGCAGCTTAGACGGATCGAACACCGGGGAGCTGTTTTTT
abundance: many; j_gene: TRBJ1-1; v_gene: TRBV5-6; d_gene: NA; CDR3aa: CASSLPAPNTEAFF; CDR3nt: TGTGCCAGCAGCTTGCCGGCCCCGAACACTGAAGCTTTCTTT
abundance: NA; j_gene: TRBJ1-6; v_gene: TRBV9; d_gene: TRBD1; CDR3aa: CASSPGGAGHSPLHF; CDR3nt: TGTGCCAGCAGCCCAGGGGGGGCAGGGCACTCACCCCTCCACTTT
abundance: NA; j_gene: TRBJ1-1; v_gene: TRBV7-9; d_gene: NA; CDR3aa: CASSLRVPTDGSTEAFF; CDR3nt: TGTGCCAGCAGCTTACGAGTCCCCACAGACGGAAGCACTGAAGCTTTCTTT
abundance: NA; j_gene: TRBJ2-7; v_gene: TRBV4-1; d_gene: TRBD2; CDR3aa: CASSPGLAGGPSYEQYF; CDR3nt: TGCGCCAGCAGCCCGGGACTAGCGGGGGGGCCCTCCTACGAGCAGTACTTC
abundance: NA; j_gene: TRBJ2-2; v_gene: TRBV5-1; d_gene: NA; CDR3aa: CASYSTDYTGELFF; CDR3nt: TGCGCCAGTTACTCGACGGACTACACCGGGGAGCTGTTTTTT
abundance: many; j_gene: TRBJ1-1; v_gene: TRBV5-1; d_gene: NA; CDR3aa: CASSLEPTSEAFF; CDR3nt: TGCGCCAGCAGCTTGGAGCCCACCTCTGAAGCTTTCTTT
abundance: many; j_gene: TRBJ2-7; v_gene: TRBV7-2; d_gene: TRBD2; CDR3aa: CASSLVLAGDSYEQYF; CDR3nt: TGTGCCAGCAGCTTAGTGTTGGCGGGGGACTCCTACGAGCAGTACTTC
abundance: many; j_gene: TRBJ1-1; v_gene: TRBV19; d_gene: NA; CDR3aa: CATVGRLGGEAFF; CDR3nt: TGTGCCACTGTCGGACGTCTCGGAGGTGAAGCTTTCTTT
abundance: NA; j_gene: TRBJ2-7; v_gene: TRBV2; d_gene: NA; CDR3aa: CASSITAYEQYF; CDR3nt: TGTGCCAGCAGCATCACCGCCTACGAGCAGTACTTC
abundance: few; j_gene: TRBJ1-2; v_gene: TRBV9; d_gene: NA; CDR3aa: CASSVGGGSGNTF; CDR3nt: NA
abundance: NA; j_gene: TRBJ1-2; v_gene: TRBV14; d_gene: TRBD1; CDR3aa: CASSAVTGEYGYTF; CDR3nt: TGTGCCAGCAGCGCGGTGACAGGGGAGTATGGCTACACCTTC
abundance: many; j_gene: TRBJ1-2; v_gene: TRBV7-9; d_gene: NA; CDR3aa: CASSLAASVNYGYTF; CDR3nt: TGTGCCAGCAGCTTAGCCGCCAGTGTTAACTATGGCTACACCTTC
abundance: NA; j_gene: TRBJ2-7; v_gene: TRBV10-3; d_gene: TRBD1; CDR3aa: CASRRGNRGQVYEQYF; CDR3nt: TGTGCCAGCAGACGGGGGAACAGGGGGCAAGTCTACGAGCAGTACTTC
abundance: many; j_gene: TRBJ1-3; v_gene: TRBV7-8; d_gene: TRBD1; CDR3aa: CASSLARPGQGGGNTIYF; CDR3nt: TGTGCCAGCAGCTTAGCGAGGCCGGGACAGGGTGGTGGAAACACCATATATTTT
abundance: many; j_gene: TRBJ2-2; v_gene: TRBV24-1; d_gene: NA; CDR3aa: CATSDPWGSTGELFF; CDR3nt: TGTGCCACCAGTGATCCTTGGGGAAGCACCGGGGAGCTGTTTTTT
abundance: once; j_gene: TRBJ1-6; v_gene: TRBV7-9; d_gene: NA; CDR3aa: CASSPGQGLDSPLHF; CDR3nt: TGTGCCAGCAGCCCTGGCCAGGGGCTTGATTCACCCCTCCACTTT
abundance: NA; j_gene: TRBJ1-1; v_gene: TRBV24-1; d_gene: NA; CDR3aa: CATSDWGGTEAFF; CDR3nt: TGTGCCACCAGTGATTGGGGAGGCACTGAAGCTTTCTTT
abundance: few; j_gene: TRBJ2-3; v_gene: TRBV24-1; d_gene: NA; CDR3aa: CATQEDADTQYF; CDR3nt: TGTGCCACTCAGGAAGACGCAGATACGCAGTATTTT
abundance: many; j_gene: TRBJ2-5; v_gene: TRBV5-1; d_gene: TRBD2; CDR3aa: CASSGTSGRASETQYF; CDR3nt: TGCGCCAGCAGCGGAACTAGCGGGAGGGCCTCCGAGACCCAGTACTTC
abundance: many; j_gene: TRBJ1-2; v_gene: TRBV7-2; d_gene: NA; CDR3aa: CASSLGRTVVNYGYTF; CDR3nt: TGTGCCAGCAGCTTAGGGAGAACAGTCGTAAACTATGGCTACACCTTC
abundance: few; j_gene: TRBJ1-2; v_gene: TRBV5-1; d_gene: TRBD1; CDR3aa: CASSVGTGGAIQDYGYTF; CDR3nt: TGCGCCAGCAGCGTCGGGACAGGGGGCGCAATCCAGGACTATGGCTACACCTTC
abundance: NA; j_gene: TRBJ1-2; v_gene: TRBV5-1; d_gene: TRBD1; CDR3aa: CASSKDGQGLYGYTF; CDR3nt: TGCGCCAGCAGCAAGGACGGACAGGGCTTGTATGGCTACACCTTC
abundance: NA; j_gene: TRBJ1-2; v_gene: TRBV7-3; d_gene: NA; CDR3aa: CASSDNGDGYTF; CDR3nt: TGTGCCAGCAGCGATAACGGGGATGGCTACACCTTC
abundance: few; j_gene: TRBJ2-2; v_gene: TRBV5-1; d_gene: TRBD2; CDR3aa: CASRPGTSGSLSTGELFF; CDR3nt: TGCGCCAGCAGGCCCGGGACTAGCGGGAGTTTGAGCACCGGGGAGCTGTTTTTT
abundance: few; j_gene: TRBJ1-4; v_gene: TRBV2; d_gene: NA; CDR3aa: CASSGGEKLFF; CDR3nt: TGTGCCAGTTCAGGTGGTGAAAAACTGTTTTTT
abundance: NA; j_gene: TRBJ2-5; v_gene: TRBV25-1; d_gene: TRBD2; CDR3aa: CASSAALAGDQETQYF; CDR3nt: TGTGCCAGCAGTGCCGCACTAGCGGGGGACCAAGAGACCCAGTACTTC
abundance: NA; j_gene: TRBJ2-1; v_gene: TRBV20-1; d_gene: TRBD2; CDR3aa: CSAPGGQFF; CDR3nt: TGCAGTGCTCCGGGGGGGCAGTTCTTC
abundance: many; j_gene: TRBJ1-2; v_gene: TRBV2; d_gene: NA; CDR3aa: CASTAIARGAGYTF; CDR3nt: TGTGCCAGCACCGCGATCGCCAGGGGCGCTGGCTACACCTTC
abundance: many; j_gene: TRBJ1-1; v_gene: TRBV2; d_gene: NA; CDR3aa: CASRVTGYTEAFF; CDR3nt: TGTGCCAGCAGGGTTACAGGGTACACTGAAGCTTTCTTT
abundance: many; j_gene: TRBJ1-3; v_gene: TRBV7-3; d_gene: TRBD1; CDR3aa: CASSPGDRFSGNTIYF; CDR3nt: TGTGCCAGCAGCCCTGGGGACAGATTCTCTGGAAACACCATATATTTT
abundance: many; j_gene: TRBJ1-1; v_gene: TRBV7-9; d_gene: NA; CDR3aa: CASRPPLDTEAFF; CDR3nt: TGTGCCAGCAGGCCCCCCTTAGACACTGAAGCTTTCTTT
abundance: NA; j_gene: TRBJ2-5; v_gene: TRBV11-2; d_gene: NA; CDR3aa: CASSWRSSNTGEQETQYF; CDR3nt: TGTGCCAGCAGCTGGCGGAGTTCGAACACCGGGGAGCAAGAGACCCAGTACTTC
abundance: many; j_gene: TRBJ2-2; v_gene: TRBV19; d_gene: TRBD2; CDR3aa: CASSPGTSGANTGELFF; CDR3nt: TGTGCCAGTAGTCCCGGGACTAGCGGCGCGAACACCGGGGAGCTGTTTTTT
abundance: NA; j_gene: TRBJ1-1; v_gene: TRBV7-9; d_gene: NA; CDR3aa: CASSIWGGTEAFF; CDR3nt: TGTGCCAGCAGCATCTGGGGAGGGACTGAAGCTTTCTTT
abundance: many; j_gene: TRBJ1-5; v_gene: TRBV24-1; d_gene: NA; CDR3aa: CATTIIKDRHSNQPQHF; CDR3nt: TGTGCCACCACCATAATCAAGGACAGACATAGCAATCAGCCCCAGCATTTT
abundance: NA; j_gene: TRBJ2-7; v_gene: TRBV7-2; d_gene: TRBD1; CDR3aa: CASGWTGDLHSSYEQYF; CDR3nt: TGTGCCAGCGGCTGGACAGGGGATCTACATAGCTCCTACGAGCAGTACTTC
abundance: many; j_gene: TRBJ2-5; v_gene: TRBV20-1; d_gene: TRBD2; CDR3aa: CSAREVAGSPDSQYF; CDR3nt: TGCAGTGCTAGAGAGGTAGCGGGGTCACCTGATTCCCAGTACTTC
abundance: NA; j_gene: TRBJ2-7; v_gene: TRBV10-3; d_gene: TRBD2; CDR3aa: CASSYSRLAGTYEQYF; CDR3nt: TGTGCCAGCAGTTACTCGCGACTAGCGGGGACTTACGAGCAGTACTTC
abundance: many; j_gene: TRBJ1-6; v_gene: TRBV6-6; d_gene: NA; CDR3aa: CASSYSGESPLHF; CDR3nt: TGTGCCAGCAGTTACTCCGGGGAGTCACCCCTCCACTTT
abundance: NA; j_gene: TRBJ1-4; v_gene: TRBV29-1; d_gene: NA; CDR3aa: CSSRTANEKLFF; CDR3nt: TGCAGCAGTCGGACAGCTAATGAAAAACTGTTTTTT
abundance: NA; j_gene: TRBJ2-3; v_gene: TRBV2; d_gene: NA; CDR3aa: CASRGVYTDTQYF; CDR3nt: TGTGCCAGCAGGGGGGTGTACACAGATACGCAGTATTTT